The 25 T cell receptor beta chains reported below all come from one sample, sequenced in a study of blood T cells in healthy people across ages. With a J-beta primer mix and a sample-barcoded 5' primer, a second PCR ran roughly 7 to 11 cycles. TCRdb re-analysed the 5' RACE reads in MiXCR, keeping a single row per CDR3 protein. The sample contains about 1.8 million distinct CDR3 sequences, about 50% of which appear only once. The sequenced sample was blood. Receptors originate from a woman aged 40 to 49 in good health.

The V and J genes are TRBV20-1 and TRBJ2-1; 10 positions match TRBD2. Looked up from germline, CDR1 is DFQATT and CDR2 is SNEGSKA (reference sequence). The trim removed 6 bases at V and 4 bases at J, leaving 3 bases unmatched. The CDR3 runs 13 residues. The CDR3 nucleotides read TGCAGTGCCGAGACTAGCGGGTACAATGAGCAGTTCTTC. Protein: CSAETSGYNEQFF.

The chain combines TRBV27 with TRBJ2-5; the D is unclear. Looked up from germline, CDR1 is MNHEY and CDR2 is SMNVEV (reference sequence). Trimming took off 5 bases at V and 2 bases at J, with 15 bases between the two ends. This CDR3 is 15 amino acids long. The CDR3 sequence: CASSPRSLTQETQYF. DNA of the CDR3: TGTGCCAGCAGTCCTCGTTCCCTAACTCAAGAGACCCAGTACTTC.

This clonotype was counted only a few times. The genes are TRBV28 and TRBJ2-5; 11 nucleotides agree with TRBD2. Germline V gene sequence: CDR1 MDHEN, CDR2 SYDVKM. The CDR3 covers 15 residues. Trimming at V came to 3 bases and at J to 2 bases, leaving 2 bases not matched to a gene. CDR3 loop: CASSFRLAGQETQYF. The DNA of the CDR3 is TGTGCCAGCAGTTTTCGACTAGCGGGGCAAGAGACCCAGTACTTC.

The table lists this clonotype with a count of one. At one end, the junction sequence differs from germline, possibly due to a read error. The chain recombines TRBV28 with TRBJ1-1, with TRBD1 matching 7 bases. The germline gives CDR1 MDHEN, CDR2 SYDVKM. This CDR3 comprises 13 residues. The CDR3 nucleotides are TGTGCCGGCAGGGGGTCACCAGATTATGAAGCTTTCTTT. Its protein product is CAGRGSPDYEAFF.

As to this clonotype: The junction shows a germline mismatch at one end, possibly a read error. V and J are TRBV6-5 and TRBJ2-3; the D is unclear. From germline, CDR1 is MNHEY and CDR2 SVGAGI. The CDR3 is made up of 13 amino acids. The CDR3 coding sequence is TGTGCCAGTAGTTACGATAGAACAGATGCGCAGTATTTT. It yields the protein CASSYDRTDAQYF.

The chain couples TRBV7-2 to TRBJ1-5, with D possibly matching TRBD1 (5 bases). In germline, CDR1 is SGHTA, CDR2 FQGNSA. V lost 2 bases and J lost 0, with 8 bases in between. This CDR3 region has 15 residues. The DNA of the CDR3 is TGTGCCAGCAGCTTACGACAGATTAGCAATCAGCCCCAGCATTTT. Translating gives CASSLRQISNQPQHF.

This CDR3 reads CATSPRGDSTDTQYF. CDR3 DNA: TGTGCCACCAGCCCCAGGGGTGATAGCACAGATACGCAGTATTTT. The V gene is TRBV15, the J gene TRBJ2-3, with D possibly being TRBD1 (6 bases). The CDR3 runs to 15 residues. Trimming stripped 5 bases from V and 0 bases from J, with 12 bases between. Germline CDR1 is LNHNV and CDR2 is YYDKDF (reference sequence). The variable domain in full, with the rest retrieved from reference TRBV15 and TRBJ2-3, is DAMVIQNPRYQVTQFGKPVTLSCSQTLNHNVMYWYQQKSSQAPKLLFHYYDKDFNNEADTPDNFQSRRPNTSFCFLDIRSPGLGDTAMYLCATSPRGDSTDTQYFGPGTRLTVL.

This chain uses TRBV27 with TRBJ1-2, with 8 bases matching TRBD1. The CDR3 loop spans 15 amino acids. Losses at the gene ends were 5 bases for V and 5 bases for J; bases not matched to a gene: 10. Germline V gives CDR1 MNHEY, CDR2 SMNVEV (reference sequence). The CDR3 loop is CASSPGQGTSYGYTF. CDR3 DNA sequence: TGTGCCAGCAGTCCCGGACAGGGAACCTCGTATGGCTACACCTTC.

This sequence joins TRBV20-1 and TRBJ2-3; no firm D call. V shed 3 bases and J shed 2 bases, with 9 bases lying between them. This CDR3 region has 13 residues. Germline V gene lookup returns CDR1 DFQATT and CDR2 SNEGSKA (reference sequence). The CDR3 nucleotides read TGCAGTGCTAGGGGGTCAGACACAGATACGCAGTATTTT. Translated: CSARGSDTDTQYF.

This clonotype was seen more than once but under ten times. This chain uses TRBV5-1 with TRBJ1-6; 12 bases line up with TRBD1. Germline V gene lookup returns CDR1 SGHRS and CDR2 YFSETQ. The CDR3 is made up of 15 amino acids. V shed 5 bases, J shed 6 bases, and the junction held 3 bases outside the gene matches. CDR3 in amino acids: CASRRDRGPNSPLHF. The CDR3 DNA sequence: TGCGCCAGCAGAAGGGACAGGGGGCCTAATTCACCCCTCCACTTT. The whole variable domain, filled in from reference TRBV5-1 and TRBJ1-6, reads KAGVTQTPRYLIKTRGQQVTLSCSPISGHRSVSWYQQTPGQGLQFLFEYFSETQRNKGNFPGRFSGRQFSNSRSEMNVSTLELGDSALYLCASRRDRGPNSPLHFGNGTRLTVT.

The chain joins TRBV20-1 to TRBJ1-1, with a weak D call TRBD1 (6 bases). The CDR3 spans 15 residues. CDR1 and CDR2 from the germline V gene are DFQATT and SNEGSKA (reference sequence). V was clipped by 3 bases and J by 1 base, with 15 bases between them. The CDR3 DNA follows: TGCAGTGCTAGGACCTTAGACAGGCCGAACACTGAAGCTTTCTTT. This gives the protein CSARTLDRPNTEAFF.

This clonotype appeared a few times. The J gene is TRBJ2-1, the V gene TRBV4-3; the match to TRBD2 covers 12 bases. The CDR3 sequence is 20 residues long. Trimming at V came to 0 bases and at J to 7 bases, leaving 16 bases not matched to a gene. Germline V CDR1 and CDR2: LGHNA, YSLEER. The CDR3 DNA reads as TGCGCCAGCAGCCAAGATTTTACTAGCGGGGGGACGGTCGGTGGAAATGAGCAGTTCTTC. Amino acid sequence: CASSQDFTSGGTVGGNEQFF.

V and J are TRBV20-1 and TRBJ1-2; D not resolved. The V and J ends lost 6 bases and 2 bases respectively, with 13 bases between them. This CDR3 is 13 amino acids long. From germline, CDR1 is DFQATT and CDR2 SNEGSKA (reference sequence). For the CDR3, the DNA is TGCAGTGCCATCGGCTACAGAAACTATGGCTACACCTTC. Amino acids: CSAIGYRNYGYTF.

The rearrangement joins TRBV6-5 to TRBJ2-7; 7 nucleotides match TRBD1. The CDR3 is made up of 16 amino acids. The germline gives CDR1 MNHEY, CDR2 SVGAGI. Trimming removed 4 bases from V and 1 base from J; junction bases left unmatched: 10. The CDR3 spells CASSFSSGQRSYEQYF. Written as DNA, the CDR3 is TGTGCCAGCAGTTTCTCGTCGGGACAGCGATCCTACGAGCAGTACTTC.

The chain employs TRBV7-2 and TRBJ2-3, with TRBD2 identical over 10 bases. There are 18 residues in the CDR3. Germline CDR1 is SGHTA and CDR2 is FQGNSA. V shed 5 bases and J 8 bases; nucleotides not matched to a gene: 19. The CDR3 reads CASSASPIAGGSKGTQYF. CDR3 bases: TGTGCCAGCAGCGCCTCCCCAATAGCGGGGGGTTCCAAGGGTACGCAGTATTTT.

The gene calls are TRBV6-2 or TRBV6-3 and TRBJ2-5; D gene ambiguous. The CDR3 runs to 12 residues. V lost 5 bases to trimming and J lost 11 bases, with 15 bases between them. CDR1 MNHEY and CDR2 SVGEGT come from the germline V gene. CDR3 bases: TGTGCCAGCAGTCAGACACCCAGAGAGCAGTACTTC. This gives the protein CASSQTPREQYF.

There are a few counts of this clonotype. A much bigger clone sits one base away, suggesting this may be a read error. The chain uses TRBV11-2 and TRBJ2-5; no clear D. The germline V gene has CDR1 SGHAT and CDR2 FQNNGV. The CDR3 consists of 14 residues. CDR3 amino acids: CTSSLGTPQETQYF. In nucleotides, the CDR3 is TGTACCAGCAGCTTAGGCACACCACAAGAGACCCAGTACTTC. The entire variable domain, with the rest obtained from reference TRBV11-2 and TRBJ2-5, is as follows: EAGVAQSPRYKIIEKRQSVAFWCNPISGHATLYWYQQILGQGPKLLIQFQNNGVVDDSQLPKDRFSAERLKGVDSTLKIQPAKLEDSAVYLCTSSLGTPQETQYFGPGTRLLVL.

This clonotype has just a few counts. This chain connects TRBV12-3 or TRBV12-4 to TRBJ1-2, with D possibly being TRBD1 (5 bases). Trimming removed 3 bases at V and 8 bases at J, with 16 bases between. This CDR3 is 14 amino acids long. The CDR3 DNA is TGTGCCAGCAGTTTCCTGGCAGGGCGGGGCGGCTACACCTTC. Residues: CASSFLAGRGGYTF.

J is TRBJ1-1 and V is TRBV27; no clear D. The CDR3 extends over 14 amino acids. Germline V gene data show CDR1 as MNHEY and CDR2 as SMNVEV (reference sequence). V gave up 4 bases and J gave up 4 bases, with 13 bases separating them. CDR3 bases: TGTGCCAGCAGTTCCCGGGCCTACTCCACTGAAGCTTTCTTT. This sequence encodes CASSSRAYSTEAFF.

This CDR3 reads CASSGTNSPLHF. The CDR3 coding sequence is TGCGCCAGCAGCGGAACGAATTCACCCCTCCACTTT. The V gene is TRBV5-1, the J gene TRBJ1-6; D uncertain. CDR3 length: 12 amino acids. The germline V and J ends were trimmed by 4 bases and 7 bases, with 6 bases remaining between them. Germline CDR1 and CDR2: SGHRS and YFSETQ.

The chain is built from TRBV5-1 and TRBJ2-7, with 8 bases matching TRBD1. There are 14 residues in the CDR3. CDR1 and CDR2 (germline): SGHRS, YFSETQ. V lost 4 bases and J lost 6; bases outside the gene matches: 9. The CDR3 reads CASSAGGAGTEQYF. The CDR3 DNA reads as TGCGCCAGCAGCGCAGGGGGCGCGGGGACCGAGCAGTACTTC.

This clonotype has only a few counts. The rearrangement links TRBV4-2 to TRBJ2-1; 11 bases map to TRBD2. CDR1 and CDR2 from the germline V gene are LGHNA and YNFKEQ. The CDR3 runs to 17 residues. After removal of 4 bases from V and 1 base from J, the junction contained 6 bases not matched to a gene. The DNA for the CDR3 is TGTGCCAGCAGCCGAGGCATAGCGGGGGGGTCCTACAATGAGCAGTTCTTC. It translates to CASSRGIAGGSYNEQFF.

The chain uses TRBV24-1 and TRBJ2-5; possible D gene TRBD1, 6 bases. V was shortened by 9 bases and J by 2 bases, with 18 bases between the two germline ends. This CDR3 is 15 amino acids long. Germline loops: CDR1 KGHDR, CDR2 SFDVKD. CDR3 nucleotides: TGTGCCACCGGCCCCGGGACAAGGGGGCAAGAGACCCAGTACTTC. Translating it yields CATGPGTRGQETQYF.

The chain employs TRBV27 and TRBJ1-5; maybe TRBD1 (5 bases). The CDR3 has 13 residues. The V gene's germline CDR1 is MNHEY and CDR2 SMNVEV (reference sequence). V was trimmed by 2 bases and J by 6 bases, leaving 8 bases between them. CDR3 in amino acids: CASSLIRGQPQHF. CDR3 nucleotides: TGTGCCAGCAGTTTAATTAGGGGTCAGCCCCAGCATTTT.

This clonotype was recorded a few times. The V gene is TRBV20-1, the J gene TRBJ1-2; D might be TRBD1 (5 bases). Trimming shortened V by 0 bases and J by 6 bases, and 11 bases separated the two germline ends. Germline V gene sequence: CDR1 DFQATT, CDR2 SNEGSKA (reference sequence). This CDR3 has 13 amino acids. This chain's CDR3 is CSARDPGNHGYTF. CDR3 nucleotides: TGCAGTGCTAGAGATCCAGGGAACCATGGCTACACCTTC.